A selection of T cell receptor beta chains follows, all from one sample in a study of cytotoxic CD8 clonotypes in ibrutinib-treated CLL. Clones were read by immunoSEQ multiplex PCR, and TCRdb kept only the in-frame ones, dropping some. Among 50,000 to 60,000 clones, 83% were seen once, and the ten largest hold 20%. The sequenced sample was PBMCs, obtained after 24 months of ibrutinib treatment. These receptors were collected from a human donor with chronic lymphocytic leukemia. The CDR3 runs from the conserved cysteine through the conserved F or W. The D gene is left open where the match is weak. Expanded clones are given a class, and other clones once, few, many or no size at all.

V: TRBV6-4; D: .; J: TRBJ1-5; size: .; CDR3: CASSEAEGLQPQHF; DNA: TGTGCCAGCAGCGAAGCTGAGGGGTTACAGCCCCAGCATTTT
V: TRBV28; D: TRBD1; J: TRBJ1-1; size: few; CDR3: CASRVTGRTEAFF; DNA: TGTGCCAGCAGGGTGACAGGGAGGACTGAAGCTTTCTTT
V: TRBV9; D: TRBD1; J: TRBJ1-3; size: .; CDR3: CASSVLDRAGNTIYF; DNA: TGTGCCAGCAGCGTGCTCGACAGGGCTGGAAACACCATATATTTT
V: TRBV29-1; D: .; J: TRBJ2-5; size: .; CDR3: CSVEAGLHETQYF; DNA: TGCAGCGTTGAAGCGGGGTTGCACGAGACCCAGTACTTC
V: TRBV28; D: TRBD2; J: TRBJ2-1; size: .; CDR3: CASRTGGGGNEQFF; DNA: TGTGCCAGCAGGACGGGAGGGGGGGGCAATGAGCAGTTCTTC
V: TRBV9; D: .; J: TRBJ1-5; size: few; CDR3: CASSVGGGGHQPQHF; DNA: TGTGCCAGCAGCGTAGGGGGCGGGGGGCATCAGCCCCAGCATTTT
V: TRBV28; D: .; J: TRBJ1-1; size: .; CDR3: CASPRGRNRFDTEAFF; DNA: TGTGCCAGCCCCAGGGGTCGTAACAGATTTGACACTGAAGCTTTCTTT
V: TRBV19; D: .; J: TRBJ2-3; size: .; CDR3: CASSPDAGDTQYF; DNA: TGTGCCAGTAGCCCGGACGCGGGGGATACGCAGTATTTT
V: TRBV12-5; D: .; J: TRBJ1-4; size: .; CDR3: CASGLGTAYNEKLFF; DNA: TGTGCTAGTGGTTTGGGGACAGCCTATAATGAAAAACTGTTTTTT
V: TRBV30; D: .; J: TRBJ2-5; size: .; CDR3: CAWSIQGGKTQYF; DNA: TGTGCCTGGAGCATACAGGGCGGGAAGACCCAGTACTTC
V: TRBV10-2; D: TRBD2; J: TRBJ2-2; size: .; CDR3: CASSISSGSNTGELFF; DNA: TGCGCCAGCAGTATTTCTAGCGGAAGCAACACCGGGGAGCTGTTTTTT
V: TRBV7-9; D: .; J: TRBJ1-1; size: .; CDR3: CASSLLEGRNTEAFF; DNA: TGTGCCAGCAGCTTATTGGAGGGTCGGAACACTGAAGCTTTCTTT
V: TRBV30; D: .; J: TRBJ1-3; size: .; CDR3: CAWSLGTMAGNTIYF; DNA: TGTGCCTGGAGTCTGGGGACAATGGCTGGAAACACCATATATTTT
V: TRBV18; D: .; J: TRBJ1-2; size: .; CDR3: CASSPRAGAPSNYGYTF; DNA: TGTGCCAGCTCACCCCGGGCCGGGGCCCCTTCTAACTATGGCTACACCTTC
V: TRBV7-9; D: TRBD1; J: TRBJ2-7; size: .; CDR3: CAVPRTGRDEQYF; DNA: TGTGCCGTACCGCGGACAGGGCGCGACGAGCAGTACTTC
V: TRBV12-2; D: .; J: TRBJ2-3; size: .; CDR3: CASRLAPVSALGADTQYF; DNA: TGTGCAAGTCGCTTAGCCCCCGTCTCGGCTCTCGGGGCAGATACGCAGTATTTT
V: TRBV19; D: TRBD2; J: TRBJ2-2; size: .; CDR3: CASSGDRAGGTGELFF; DNA: TGTGCCAGTAGCGGGGACCGAGCGGGAGGCACCGGGGAGCTGTTTTTT
V: TRBV7-2; D: .; J: TRBJ1-1; size: few; CDR3: CASSPIGGTEAFF; DNA: TGTGCCAGCAGCCCTATCGGTGGGACCGAAGCTTTCTTT
V: TRBV5-4; D: TRBD1; J: TRBJ1-2; size: .; CDR3: CASSFDRGYGYTF; DNA: TGTGCCAGCAGCTTTGACAGGGGCTATGGCTACACCTTC
V: TRBV6-1; D: TRBD1; J: TRBJ1-5; size: .; CDR3: CASTFDRGGNQPQHF; DNA: TGTGCCAGCACTTTTGACAGGGGCGGCAATCAGCCCCAGCATTTT
V: TRBV7-8; D: TRBD1; J: TRBJ1-2; size: .; CDR3: CASSMTGENGYTF; DNA: TGTGCCAGCAGCATGACAGGGGAAAATGGCTACACCTTC
V: TRBV4-2; D: .; J: TRBJ2-3; size: .; CDR3: CASSQDGSVDTQYF; DNA: TGTGCCAGCAGCCAAGATGGTTCGGTAGATACGCAGTATTTT
V: TRBV5-4; D: TRBD2; J: TRBJ2-7; size: .; CDR3: CASTPSRDRGVYEQYF; DNA: TGTGCCAGCACCCCCTCCCGGGACCGGGGGGTCTACGAGCAGTACTTC
V: TRBV7-8; D: .; J: TRBJ2-7; size: .; CDR3: CASSLGPLASSYEQYF; DNA: TGTGCCAGCAGCTTAGGTCCGCTAGCGAGCTCCTACGAGCAGTACTTC
V: TRBV6-1; D: TRBD2; J: TRBJ2-5; size: .; CDR3: CASSGSGGPETQYF; DNA: TGTGCCAGCAGTGGCTCGGGGGGGCCAGAGACCCAGTACTTC
V: TRBV7-3; D: TRBD2; J: TRBJ2-7; size: .; CDR3: CASSPPGLAGGRGEQYF; DNA: TGTGCCAGCAGCCCTCCGGGACTAGCGGGAGGGCGAGGCGAGCAGTACTTC
V: TRBV6-5; D: TRBD1; J: TRBJ1-3; size: .; CDR3: CASSRTAGGGNTIYF; DNA: TGTGCCAGCAGTCGGACCGCAGGGGGCGGAAACACCATATATTTT
V: TRBV30; D: .; J: TRBJ2-2; size: .; CDR3: CAWSYGQSGELFF; DNA: TGTGCCTGGAGCTATGGACAGTCCGGGGAGCTGTTTTTT
V: TRBV10-1; D: .; J: TRBJ1-4; size: .; CDR3: CASSGQINEKLFF; DNA: TGCGCCAGCAGTGGACAGATTAATGAAAAACTGTTTTTT
V: TRBV5-6; D: .; J: TRBJ2-2; size: once; CDR3: CASSLVRGELFF; DNA: TGTGCCAGCAGCCTCGTTAGGGGGGAGCTGTTTTTT
V: TRBV18; D: TRBD1; J: TRBJ2-1; size: .; CDR3: CASSLKTGDNEQFF; DNA: TGTGCCAGCTCACTTAAGACAGGGGACAATGAGCAGTTCTTC
V: TRBV28; D: .; J: TRBJ1-4; size: .; CDR3: CASSPPSWEKLFF; DNA: TGTGCCAGCAGCCCCCCGAGTTGGGAAAAACTGTTTTTT
V: TRBV14; D: .; J: TRBJ2-7; size: few; CDR3: CASSQDLRGEQYF; DNA: TGTGCCAGCAGCCAAGATCTCAGGGGCGAGCAGTACTTC
V: TRBV6-5; D: .; J: TRBJ2-7; size: once; CDR3: CASSNLGRQYF; DNA: TGTGCCAGCAGTAATCTAGGGAGGCAGTACTTC
V: TRBV5-4; D: .; J: TRBJ2-7; size: .; CDR3: CASSAGGRPNTYEQYF; DNA: TGTGCCAGCAGCGCCGGGGGGCGACCCAATACCTACGAGCAGTACTTC
V: TRBV27; D: .; J: TRBJ1-1; size: .; CDR3: CASSFSGGTEAFF; DNA: TGTGCCAGCAGTTTTTCGGGGGGCACTGAAGCTTTCTTT
V: TRBV7-7; D: TRBD2; J: TRBJ2-1; size: .; CDR3: CASSMTSSSYNEQFF; DNA: TGTGCCAGCAGCATGACTAGCAGTTCCTACAATGAGCAGTTCTTC
V: TRBV7-9; D: .; J: TRBJ2-5; size: .; CDR3: CASSSYRDQETQYF; DNA: TGTGCCAGCAGCTCATACAGAGACCAAGAGACCCAGTACTTC
V: TRBV7-8; D: .; J: TRBJ1-2; size: .; CDR3: CASSRLGGGYGYTF; DNA: TGTGCCAGCAGCCGGCTCGGGGGCGGCTATGGCTACACCTTC
V: TRBV5-6; D: .; J: TRBJ2-4; size: few; CDR3: CASSLGQGGPIAKNIQYF; DNA: TGTGCCAGCAGCTTGGGCCAGGGGGGCCCGATAGCCAAAAACATTCAGTACTTC
V: TRBV6-6; D: .; J: TRBJ2-7; size: .; CDR3: CASRSTRTATYEQYF; DNA: TGTGCCAGCAGATCCACCAGGACAGCTACTTACGAGCAGTACTTC
V: TRBV6-1; D: .; J: TRBJ2-3; size: .; CDR3: CASSGTINRDTQYF; DNA: TGTGCCAGCAGTGGTACTATCAACAGGGATACGCAGTATTTT
V: TRBV6-5; D: .; J: TRBJ2-1; size: .; CDR3: CASSLTSNEQFF; DNA: TGTGCCAGCAGTTTAACTAGCAATGAGCAGTTCTTC
V: TRBV7-8; D: TRBD2; J: TRBJ2-5; size: .; CDR3: CAASGGRAGETQYF; DNA: TGTGCAGCGAGCGGCGGGAGGGCAGGAGAGACCCAGTACTTC
V: TRBV7-9; D: .; J: TRBJ1-1; size: .; CDR3: CASSFPPQVAAFF; DNA: TGTGCCAGCAGCTTCCCACCCCAAGTAGCAGCTTTCTTT
V: TRBV27; D: .; J: TRBJ1-1; size: .; CDR3: CASSLSNWETEAFF; DNA: TGTGCCAGCAGTTTATCGAATTGGGAGACTGAAGCTTTCTTT